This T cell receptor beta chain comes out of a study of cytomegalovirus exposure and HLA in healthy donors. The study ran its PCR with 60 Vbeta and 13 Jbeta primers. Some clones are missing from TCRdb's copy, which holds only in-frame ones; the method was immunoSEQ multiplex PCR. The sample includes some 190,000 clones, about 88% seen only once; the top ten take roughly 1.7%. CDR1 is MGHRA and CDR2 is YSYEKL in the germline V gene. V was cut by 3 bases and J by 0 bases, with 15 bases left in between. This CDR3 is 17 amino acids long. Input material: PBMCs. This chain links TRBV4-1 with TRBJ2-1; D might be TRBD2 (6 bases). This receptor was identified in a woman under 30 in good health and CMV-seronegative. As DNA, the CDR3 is TGCGCCAGCAGCCACGAGCCCGGGACTTTCTCCTACAATGAGCAGTTCTTC. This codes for CASSHEPGTFSYNEQFF.